This T cell receptor beta chain was captured by sequencing in a study of blood T cell repertoires in COVID-19. Study in general: The United States, Italy and Spain supplied acute and convalescent COVID-19 samples. T cells, B-cell-depleted T cells, or PBMCs provided the cDNA or gDNA that served as material.

There are 15 residues in the CDR3. J lost 3 bases, V lost 4 bases, and 3 bases had no gene match. Germline V gives CDR1 MNHEY, CDR2 SVGAGI. In the authors' workflow: Counts of nucleated cells, estimated from reference gene primer amplification, were obtained. Some clones are missing from TCRdb's copy, which holds only in-frame ones; the method was immunoSEQ multiplex PCR. V and J calls and clone size are as listed in that table; D and trimming were resolved from the DNA. Seen here are 200,000 to 250,000 clones, 85% to 90% observed once, and the top ten hold about 2.9%. The chain has TRBV6-5 and TRBJ2-7; TRBD2 aligns across 13 bases. The sequence was obtained from a man in his fifties or sixties with acute or convalescent COVID-19. Material: peripheral blood. CDR3 in amino acids: CASSSRLAGGYEQYF. CDR3 sequence (DNA): TGTGCCAGCAGTTCAAGACTAGCGGGGGGCTACGAGCAGTACTTC.